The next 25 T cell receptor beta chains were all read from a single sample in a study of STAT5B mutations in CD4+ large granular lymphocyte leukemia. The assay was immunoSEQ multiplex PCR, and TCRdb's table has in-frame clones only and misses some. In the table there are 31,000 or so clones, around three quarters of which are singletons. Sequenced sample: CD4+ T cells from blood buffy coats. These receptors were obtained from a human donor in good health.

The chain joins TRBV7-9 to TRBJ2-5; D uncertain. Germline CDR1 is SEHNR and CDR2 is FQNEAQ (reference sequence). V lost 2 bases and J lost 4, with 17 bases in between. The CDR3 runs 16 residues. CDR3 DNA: TGTGCCAGCAGCTTAACTCGAGTACAGCCGGGAGAGACCCAGTACTTC. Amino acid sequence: CASSLTRVQPGETQYF.

CDR3 residues: CASSTGQGGEQYF. For the CDR3, the DNA is TGTGCCAGCAGCACGGGACAGGGTGGCGAGCAGTACTTC. The chain carries TRBV7-2 and TRBJ2-7; the match to TRBD1 covers 9 bases. The CDR3 runs to 13 residues. V dropped 5 bases and J dropped 6; count of bases not matched to a gene: 5. Germline-derived CDR1 and CDR2 are SGHTA and FQGNSA.

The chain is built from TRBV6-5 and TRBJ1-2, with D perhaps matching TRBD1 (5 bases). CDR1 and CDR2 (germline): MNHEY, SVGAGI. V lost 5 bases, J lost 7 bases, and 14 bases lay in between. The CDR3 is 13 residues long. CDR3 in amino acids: CASSARRAGGYTF. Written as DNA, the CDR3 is TGTGCCAGCAGTGCCCGCAGGGCAGGTGGCTACACCTTC.

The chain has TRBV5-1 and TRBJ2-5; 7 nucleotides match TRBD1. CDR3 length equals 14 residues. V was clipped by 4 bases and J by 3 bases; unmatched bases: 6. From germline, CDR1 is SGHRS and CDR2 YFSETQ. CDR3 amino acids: CASSQPGQKETQYF. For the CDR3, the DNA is TGCGCCAGCAGCCAACCGGGACAGAAAGAGACCCAGTACTTC.

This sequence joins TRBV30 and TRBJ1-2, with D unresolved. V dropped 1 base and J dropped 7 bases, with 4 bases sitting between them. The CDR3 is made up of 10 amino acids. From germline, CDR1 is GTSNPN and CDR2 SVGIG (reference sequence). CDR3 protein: CAWSAGGYTF. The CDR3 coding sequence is TGTGCCTGGAGTGCCGGTGGCTACACCTTC.

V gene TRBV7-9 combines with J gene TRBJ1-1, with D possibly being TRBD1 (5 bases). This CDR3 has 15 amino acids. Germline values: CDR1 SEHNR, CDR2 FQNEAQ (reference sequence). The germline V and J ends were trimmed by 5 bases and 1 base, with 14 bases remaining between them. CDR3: CASSRRQGENTEAFF. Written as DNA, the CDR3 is TGTGCCAGCAGCCGCCGGCAGGGTGAGAACACTGAAGCTTTCTTT.

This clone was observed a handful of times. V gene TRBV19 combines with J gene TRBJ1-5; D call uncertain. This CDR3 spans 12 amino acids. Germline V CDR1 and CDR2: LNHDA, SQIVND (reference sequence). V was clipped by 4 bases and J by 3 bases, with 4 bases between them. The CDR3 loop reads CASSNPNQPQHF. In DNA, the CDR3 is TGTGCCAGTAGTAACCCCAATCAGCCCCAGCATTTT. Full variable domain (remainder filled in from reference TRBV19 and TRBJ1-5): DGGITQSPKYLFRKEGQNVTLSCEQNLNHDAMYWYRQDPGQGLRLIYYSQIVNDFQKGDIAEGYSVSREKKESFPLTVTSAQKNPTAFYLCASSNPNQPQHFGDGTRLSIL.

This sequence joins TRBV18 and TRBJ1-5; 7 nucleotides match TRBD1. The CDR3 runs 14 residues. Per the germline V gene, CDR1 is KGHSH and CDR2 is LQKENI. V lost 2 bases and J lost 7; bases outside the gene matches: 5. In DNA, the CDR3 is TGTGCCAGCTCACCAACGCAGGGGGAACAGCCCCAGCATTTT. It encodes CASSPTQGEQPQHF. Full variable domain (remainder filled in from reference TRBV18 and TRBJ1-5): NAGVMQNPRHLVRRRGQEARLRCSPMKGHSHVYWYRQLPEEGLKFMVYLQKENIIDESGMPKERFSAEFPKEGPSILRIQQVVRGDSAAYFCASSPTQGEQPQHFGDGTRLSIL.

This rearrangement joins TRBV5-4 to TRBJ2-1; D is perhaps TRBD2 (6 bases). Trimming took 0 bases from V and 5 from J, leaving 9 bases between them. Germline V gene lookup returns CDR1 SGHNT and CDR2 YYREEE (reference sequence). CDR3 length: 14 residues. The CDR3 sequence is CASSLAASDNEQFF. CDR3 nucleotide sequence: TGTGCCAGCAGCTTGGCTGCTAGCGACAATGAGCAGTTCTTC.

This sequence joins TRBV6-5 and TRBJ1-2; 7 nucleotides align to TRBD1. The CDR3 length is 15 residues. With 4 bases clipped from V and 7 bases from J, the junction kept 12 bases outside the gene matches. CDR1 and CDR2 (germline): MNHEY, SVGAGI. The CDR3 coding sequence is TGTGCCAGCAGTTCCGGGACAGCTCCCTCGGGTGGCTACACCTTC. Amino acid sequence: CASSSGTAPSGGYTF.

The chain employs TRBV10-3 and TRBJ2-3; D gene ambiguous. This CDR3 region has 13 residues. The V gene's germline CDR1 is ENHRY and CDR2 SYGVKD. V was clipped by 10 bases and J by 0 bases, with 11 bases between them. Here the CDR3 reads CATKGPSTDTQYF. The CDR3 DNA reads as TGTGCCACGAAAGGGCCTAGCACAGATACGCAGTATTTT.

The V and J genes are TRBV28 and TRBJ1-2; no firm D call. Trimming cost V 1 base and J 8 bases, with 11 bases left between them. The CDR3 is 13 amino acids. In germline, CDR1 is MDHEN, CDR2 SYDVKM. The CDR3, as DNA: TGTGCCAGCAGTTTATCGGTTATGTTCGGCTACACCTTC. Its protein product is CASSLSVMFGYTF.

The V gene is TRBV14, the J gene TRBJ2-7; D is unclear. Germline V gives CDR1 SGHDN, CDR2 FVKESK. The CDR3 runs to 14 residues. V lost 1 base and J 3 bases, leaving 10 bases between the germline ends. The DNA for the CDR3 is TGTGCCAGCAGCCAAGTTCGACCGTTCTACGAGCAGTACTTC. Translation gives CASSQVRPFYEQYF. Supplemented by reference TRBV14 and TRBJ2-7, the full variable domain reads EAGVTQFPSHSVIEKGQTVTLRCDPISGHDNLYWYRRVMGKEIKFLLHFVKESKQDESGMPNNRFLAERTGGTYSTLKVQPAELEDSGVYFCASSQVRPFYEQYFGPGTRLTVT.

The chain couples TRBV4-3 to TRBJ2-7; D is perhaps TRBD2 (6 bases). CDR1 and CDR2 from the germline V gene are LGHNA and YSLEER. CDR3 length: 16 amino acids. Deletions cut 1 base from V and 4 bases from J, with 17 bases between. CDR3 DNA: TGCGCCAGCAGCCAAGCCCCGGGGGAAGGGGTTTACGAGCAGTACTTC. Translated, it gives CASSQAPGEGVYEQYF.

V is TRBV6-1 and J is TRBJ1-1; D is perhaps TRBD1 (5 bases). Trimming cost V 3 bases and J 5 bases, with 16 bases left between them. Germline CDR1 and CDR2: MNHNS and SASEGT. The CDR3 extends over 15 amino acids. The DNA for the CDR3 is TGTGCCAGCAGTGACGGTAAGGGGATCCAGACTGAAGCTTTCTTT. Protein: CASSDGKGIQTEAFF.

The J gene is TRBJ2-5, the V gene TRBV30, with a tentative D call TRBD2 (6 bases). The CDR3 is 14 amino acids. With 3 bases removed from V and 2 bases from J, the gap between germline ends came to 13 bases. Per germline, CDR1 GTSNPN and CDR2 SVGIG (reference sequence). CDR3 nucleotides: TGTGCCTGGAGCCACGGGGGAATTCAAGAGACCCAGTACTTC. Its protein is CAWSHGGIQETQYF.

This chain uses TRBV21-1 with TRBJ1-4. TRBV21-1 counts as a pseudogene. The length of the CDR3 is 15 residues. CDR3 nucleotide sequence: TGTGCCAGCAGCTCTCAGGGAGGGTCGAATGAAAAACTGTTTTTT. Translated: CASSSQGGSNEKLFF.

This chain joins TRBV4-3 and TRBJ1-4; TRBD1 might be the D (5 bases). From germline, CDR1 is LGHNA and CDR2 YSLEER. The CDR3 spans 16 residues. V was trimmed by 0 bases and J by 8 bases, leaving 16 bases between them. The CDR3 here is CASSQERQGRWEKLFF. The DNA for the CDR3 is TGCGCCAGCAGCCAAGAGAGGCAGGGTAGGTGGGAAAAACTGTTTTTT.

The CDR3 nucleotides read TGTGCCAGCAGCCCAAGGACTAGCCCTACCCCTACCTACGAGCAGTACTTC. Translation gives CASSPRTSPTPTYEQYF. The chain combines TRBV7-6 with TRBJ2-7, with TRBD2 matching 8 bases. V lost 5 bases and J lost 2; bases outside the gene matches: 14. Germline V gene data show CDR1 as SGHVS and CDR2 as FNYEAQ. The length of the CDR3 is 17 residues.

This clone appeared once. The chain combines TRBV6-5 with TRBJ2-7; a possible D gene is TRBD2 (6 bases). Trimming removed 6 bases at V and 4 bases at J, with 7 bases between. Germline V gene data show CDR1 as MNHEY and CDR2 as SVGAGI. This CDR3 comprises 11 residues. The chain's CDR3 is CASREGYEQYF. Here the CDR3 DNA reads TGTGCCAGCAGGGAGGGGTACGAGCAGTACTTC.

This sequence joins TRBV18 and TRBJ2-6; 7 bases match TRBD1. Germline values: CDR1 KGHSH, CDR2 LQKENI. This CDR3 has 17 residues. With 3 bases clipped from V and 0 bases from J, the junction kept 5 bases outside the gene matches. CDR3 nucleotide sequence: TGTGCCAGCTCACCGGGACAGCTCGCCTCTGGGGCCAACGTCCTGACTTTC. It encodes CASSPGQLASGANVLTF.

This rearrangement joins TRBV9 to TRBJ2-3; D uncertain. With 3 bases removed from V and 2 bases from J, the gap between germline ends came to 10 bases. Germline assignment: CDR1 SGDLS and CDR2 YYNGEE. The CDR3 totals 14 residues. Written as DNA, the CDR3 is TGTGCCAGCAGCGATGTGGGGTCCACAGATACGCAGTATTTT. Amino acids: CASSDVGSTDTQYF.

This chain's CDR3 is CASSQGQGPSGNTIYF. The CDR3 bases are TGCGCCAGCAGCCAAGGACAGGGACCCTCTGGAAACACCATATATTTT. The chain links TRBV4-3 to TRBJ1-3, with 7 bases matching TRBD1. This CDR3 comprises 16 residues. V gave up 1 base and J gave up 0 bases; unmatched junction bases: 3. CDR1 and CDR2 (germline): LGHNA, YSLEER.

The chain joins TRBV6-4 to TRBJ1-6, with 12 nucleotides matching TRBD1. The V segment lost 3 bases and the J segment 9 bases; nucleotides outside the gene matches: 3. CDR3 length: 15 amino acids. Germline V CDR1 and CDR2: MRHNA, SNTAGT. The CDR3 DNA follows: TGTGCCAGCAGTGAAGGGACAGGGGGCAGTTCACCCCTCCACTTT. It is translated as CASSEGTGGSSPLHF.

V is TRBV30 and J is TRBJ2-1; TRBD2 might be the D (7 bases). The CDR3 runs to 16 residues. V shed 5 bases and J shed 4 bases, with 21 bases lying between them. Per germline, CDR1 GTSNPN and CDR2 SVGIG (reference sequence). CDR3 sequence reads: CAWWDLGGGRYNEQFF. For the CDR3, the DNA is TGTGCCTGGTGGGACCTTGGGGGGGGCCGTTACAATGAGCAGTTCTTC.